This is a list of T cell receptor beta chains from one sample in a study of long-term antiretroviral therapy in people with HIV. TCRdb keeps only in-frame clones here, not all; method: immunoSEQ multiplex PCR. This table has 15,000 to 20,000 clones, 80% to 85% appearing once. The specimen comprised unsorted PBMCs, sampled 0.3 years before starting antiretroviral therapy. The receptors originated from a man between 45 and 60 years old with HIV. Each CDR3 is given without its conserved first and last residue.

TRBV19 | ASSMSGGGYEQY
TRBV2 | ASRAGLPDFYGYT
TRBV9 | ASSARSKATDTQY
TRBV10-1 | ASSLGLAETQY
TRBV11-3 | ASSLTSGGYNEQF
TRBV2 | ASISLGGTGELF
TRBV30 | AWSSRQNTEAF
TRBV29-1 | SVCDSYNEQF
TRBV25-1 | ASSEYEGQPISEQF
TRBV9 | ASSVARTGGPNTGELF
TRBV11-2 | ASSSIVTRHGRGEQY
TRBV18 | ASSPPSLQQETQY
TRBV12-5 | ASGLVEDGVAGTDTQY
TRBV19 | ASSSTSYNEQF
TRBV6-4 | ASSDSRQGADTQY